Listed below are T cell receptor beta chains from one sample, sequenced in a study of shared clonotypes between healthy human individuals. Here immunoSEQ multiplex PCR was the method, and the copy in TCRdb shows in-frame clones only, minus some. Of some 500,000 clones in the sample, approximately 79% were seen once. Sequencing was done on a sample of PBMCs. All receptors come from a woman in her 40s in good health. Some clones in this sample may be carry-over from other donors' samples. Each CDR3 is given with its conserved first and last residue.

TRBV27 CASSFTGAPGELFF
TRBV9 CASSVEGGYNEQFF
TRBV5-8 CASSFFGSRNTEAFF
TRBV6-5 CASSYDVSYEQYF
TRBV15 CATSTDRGGGNEKLFF
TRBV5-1 CASSRGSGAGAAAETQYF
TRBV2 CASISGSGIYNEQFF
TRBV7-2 CASSFQGNGLYEQYF
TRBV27 CASSLGGRALAREYF
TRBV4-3 CASSPQDSRQETQYF
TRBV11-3 CASSLVMVYQETQYF
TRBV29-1 CSVDGDTQYF
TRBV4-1 CASSQGFKSDEQYF
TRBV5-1 CASSPGRGLYEQYF
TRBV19 CASSIGTSDEQYF
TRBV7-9 CASSLVGSEETQYF
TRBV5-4 CASSWRGAGAGYEQFF
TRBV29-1 CSVGGGSGMSYNEQFF
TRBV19 CASTKGTARNTIYF
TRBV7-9 CASSLAGAGGTEAFF
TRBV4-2 CASSQDREVGELFF
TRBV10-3 CAISESLAGRGELFF
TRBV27 CASSLGDRGYEQYF
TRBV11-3 CASSLGSAGGEDTQYF
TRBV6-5 CASSYTRTYNEQFF
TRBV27 CASSLYLAGYNEQFF
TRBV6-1 CASSEQGKYGYTF
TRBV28 CASSLRSHLNYEQYF
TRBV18 CASSPLQGEGGLGYTF
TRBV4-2 CASSGLSKGYSRANVLTF
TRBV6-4 CASSDGTGGANNEQFF
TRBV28 CASSFGTNYYRPTSEKLFF
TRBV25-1 CASSVQVPTGELFF
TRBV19 CASSIVGEGNEKLFF
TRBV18 CASSPSPGGIYEQYF
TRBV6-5 CASSSPSGHSTDTQYF
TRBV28 CASRFTQDTEAFF
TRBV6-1 CASRGAGGAYEQYF
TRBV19 CASTPIWGGAHTEAFF
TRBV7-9 CASSLRGAEAFF
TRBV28 CASSNSGGAANSPLHF
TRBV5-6 CASSLDREYGYTF
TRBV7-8 CASSVAGGRDYGYTF
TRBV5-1 CASSLDGQKTGNTIYF
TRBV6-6 CASGTTGWVNIQYF
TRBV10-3 CAISESSSRGGLAEQYF
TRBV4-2 CASSQELAGGPDTQYF
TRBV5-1 CASSHGPYEQYF
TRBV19 CASSILQGARGYTF
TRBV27 CASSLSQSSYEQYF
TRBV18 CASSQGRKTGELFF